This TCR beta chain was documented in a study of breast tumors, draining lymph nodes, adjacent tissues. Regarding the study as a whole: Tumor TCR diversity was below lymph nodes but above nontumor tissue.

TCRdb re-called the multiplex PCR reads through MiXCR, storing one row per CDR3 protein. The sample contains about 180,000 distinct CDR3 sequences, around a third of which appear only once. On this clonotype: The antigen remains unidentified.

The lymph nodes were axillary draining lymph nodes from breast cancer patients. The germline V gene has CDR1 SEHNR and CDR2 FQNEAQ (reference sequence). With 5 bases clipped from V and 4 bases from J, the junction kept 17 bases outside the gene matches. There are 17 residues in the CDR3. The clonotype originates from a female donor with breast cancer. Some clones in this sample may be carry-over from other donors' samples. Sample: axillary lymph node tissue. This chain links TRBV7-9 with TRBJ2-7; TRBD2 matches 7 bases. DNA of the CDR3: TGTGCCAGCAGCCCAGAGGCGGCCGCGGGGGTTTCGTACGAGCAGTACTTC. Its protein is CASSPEAAAGVSYEQYF.